The 19 T cell receptor beta chains presented below share a single source sample, sequenced in a study of shared clonotypes between healthy human individuals. Some clones are missing from TCRdb's copy, which holds only in-frame ones; the method was immunoSEQ multiplex PCR. The sample contains some 1,100,000 clones, around 78% of which appear only once. Sequencing was carried out using memory CD4+ T cells from PBMCs. The subset was: CD45RA-negative fraction. These receptors were obtained from a man aged 18 to 30 in good health. Some clones in this sample may be carry-over from other donors' samples.

The DNA for the CDR3 is TGTGCCAGCAGCGCTCCAAGGACAGGGGGCGCAGCAGATACGCAGTATTTT. Its protein is CASSAPRTGGAADTQYF. This chain connects TRBV28 to TRBJ2-3, with 11 bases aligning to TRBD1. Germline values: CDR1 MDHEN, CDR2 SYDVKM. The CDR3 has 17 amino acids. Germline trimming cut 6 bases from V and 4 bases from J; bases unmatched to any gene: 12.

CDR3 sequence: CASSFLASGGGEQYF. The CDR3 nucleotides read TGTGCCAGCAGTTTTCTTGCCTCGGGGGGAGGGGAGCAGTACTTC. V is TRBV28 and J is TRBJ2-7; 7 positions match TRBD2. Germline V gives CDR1 MDHEN, CDR2 SYDVKM. The junction had 12 bases not matched to a gene; V was cut back by 3 bases and J by 7 bases. CDR3 length: 15 amino acids.

CDR3 in amino acids: CASSVAQGTDTQYF. The CDR3 bases are TGTGCCAGCAGCGTAGCTCAAGGGACAGATACGCAGTATTTT. The chain uses TRBV9 and TRBJ2-3; D is unresolved. V gave up 0 bases and J gave up 3 bases, with 8 bases separating them. Germline CDR1 and CDR2: SGDLS and YYNGEE. CDR3 length: 14 amino acids.

This clone was observed once. V and J are TRBV18 and TRBJ2-7; 9 bases fit TRBD1. V gave up 4 bases and J gave up 6 bases; unmatched junction bases: 1. The germline gives CDR1 KGHSH, CDR2 LQKENI. The CDR3 length is 12 residues. The CDR3 spells CASSRDRAEQYF. Written as DNA, the CDR3 is TGTGCCAGCTCACGGGACAGGGCCGAGCAGTACTTC.

The J gene is TRBJ2-7, the V gene TRBV15; D uncertain. Germline V lookup: CDR1 LNHNV, CDR2 YYDKDF (reference sequence). The CDR3 has 13 residues. Trimming pared 6 bases from V and 5 bases from J, leaving 14 bases between. For the CDR3, the DNA is TGTGCCACCAGGCTGGACCAACGAGACGAGCAGTACTTC. This sequence encodes CATRLDQRDEQYF.

J is TRBJ2-7 and V is TRBV11-2, with no clear D. The CDR3 runs 17 residues. Trimming removed 8 bases from V and 4 bases from J, with 27 bases in between. CDR1 and CDR2 from the germline V gene are SGHAT and FQNNGV. CDR3 amino acids: CASPVSRDLGSAYEQYF. CDR3 DNA: TGTGCCAGCCCCGTTAGTAGAGACCTAGGCTCAGCGTACGAGCAGTACTTC.

The chain recombines TRBV18 with TRBJ2-5; TRBD2 agrees at 10 bases. The V and J ends lost 6 bases and 5 bases, in that order; junction bases with no gene match: 9. Germline assignment: CDR1 KGHSH and CDR2 LQKENI. The CDR3 spans 15 residues. The CDR3 protein is CASSYLAGVPETQYF. The CDR3 DNA reads TGTGCCAGCTCCTATCTAGCGGGAGTCCCCGAGACCCAGTACTTC.

This clone was recorded at least ten times. The chain uses TRBV5-1 and TRBJ1-1; TRBD1 might be the D (5 bases). Per germline, CDR1 SGHRS and CDR2 YFSETQ. Trimming stripped 4 bases from V and 10 bases from J, with 17 bases between. CDR3 length: 13 amino acids. CDR3 in DNA: TGCGCCAGCAGCCAGGCGAGGGATAGGGGAGCTTTCTTT. It is translated as CASSQARDRGAFF.

This chain joins TRBV7-8 and TRBJ2-5, with D uncertain. V lost 1 base, J lost 2 bases, and 5 bases lay in between. CDR1 is SGHVS and CDR2 is FQNEAQ in the germline V gene. CDR3 length: 13 residues. Here the CDR3 DNA reads TGTGCCAGCAGCTTAGAGCCTCAAGAGACCCAGTACTTC. Its translation: CASSLEPQETQYF.

V is TRBV7-3 and J is TRBJ2-2, with 12 positions matching TRBD2. This CDR3 has 15 amino acids. V lost 8 bases and J lost 6; bases outside the gene matches: 7. In germline, CDR1 is SGHTA, CDR2 FQGTGA. The CDR3 nucleotides read TGTGCCAGCGGTGCTAGCGGGAGGGCCTCCGGGGAGCTGTTTTTT. It yields the protein CASGASGRASGELFF.

As regards this clone: Other DNA variants within this sample encode the same CDR3. The chain joins TRBV5-1 to TRBJ2-1; TRBD2 aligns across 14 bases. Looked up from germline, CDR1 is SGHRS and CDR2 is YFSETQ. The CDR3 runs to 19 residues. The V and J ends lost 0 bases and 0 bases, in that order; junction bases with no gene match: 5. The chain's CDR3 is CASSLASGTSGSSYNEQFF. CDR3 DNA: TGCGCCAGCAGCTTGGCATCCGGGACTAGCGGGAGCTCCTACAATGAGCAGTTCTTC. The full variable domain, with the rest looked up from reference TRBV5-1 and TRBJ2-1, is KAGVTQTPRYLIKTRGQQVTLSCSPISGHRSVSWYQQTPGQGLQFLFEYFSETQRNKGNFPGRFSGRQFSNSRSEMNVSTLELGDSALYLCASSLASGTSGSSYNEQFFGPGTRLTVL.

The rearrangement uses TRBV27 and TRBJ2-7; no clear D gene. Germline V gene data show CDR1 as MNHEY and CDR2 as SMNVEV (reference sequence). The CDR3 runs to 13 residues. Trimming stripped 6 bases from V and 5 bases from J, with 14 bases between. The CDR3 DNA sequence: TGTGCCAGCAGACCGTACGGGTATGACGAGCAGTACTTC. Residues: CASRPYGYDEQYF.

This clone was counted at least ten times. The V gene is TRBV11-2, the J gene TRBJ2-7, with a weak D call TRBD2 (6 bases). This CDR3 has 14 residues. Germline assignment: CDR1 SGHAT and CDR2 FQNNGV. V was cut by 5 bases and J by 0 bases, with 11 bases left in between. The CDR3 sequence is CASSGGLHSYEQYF. The CDR3 DNA is TGTGCCAGCAGCGGGGGACTCCACTCCTACGAGCAGTACTTC.

The sample holds one count of this clone. V gene TRBV7-7 combines with J gene TRBJ2-1; D not certain. This CDR3 has 14 residues. CDR1 is SSHAT, CDR2 FNYEAQ, per germline (reference sequence). V lost 2 bases and J 7 bases, leaving 12 bases between the germline ends. The CDR3 sequence: CASSLIGPGNEQFF. CDR3 sequence (DNA): TGTGCCAGCAGCTTAATTGGGCCGGGTAATGAGCAGTTCTTC.

The chain employs TRBV11-3 and TRBJ2-5; D may be TRBD1 or TRBD2 (6 bases each). Germline V gives CDR1 SGHNT, CDR2 YENEEA. This CDR3 region has 18 residues. The V gene lost 0 bases and the J gene lost 5 bases, with 22 bases spanning the gap. The CDR3 protein is CASSLDKMGGGWRETQYF. CDR3 sequence (DNA): TGTGCCAGCAGCTTAGATAAGATGGGGGGCGGATGGAGGGAGACCCAGTACTTC. Full variable domain (remainder filled in from reference TRBV11-3 and TRBJ2-5): EAGVVQSPRYKIIEKKQPVAFWCNPISGHNTLYWYLQNLGQGPELLIRYENEEAVDDSQLPKDRFSAERLKGVDSTLKIQPAELGDSAVYLCASSLDKMGGGWRETQYFGPGTRLLVL.

This clone was observed at least ten times. The chain uses TRBV15 and TRBJ2-7; 13 bases align to TRBD2. V lost 1 base, J lost 5 bases, and 8 bases stayed unmatched. The CDR3 is 17 residues long. The V gene's germline CDR1 is LNHNV and CDR2 YYDKDF (reference sequence). Here the CDR3 DNA reads TGTGCCACCAGCAGAGCCTTCTTTGGACTAGCGGGAGACGAGCAGTACTTC. It specifies CATSRAFFGLAGDEQYF.

The rearrangement joins TRBV5-4 to TRBJ1-4, with a possible D match to TRBD1 (6 bases). The V gene lost 3 bases and the J gene lost 7 bases, with 16 bases spanning the gap. The germline CDR1 and CDR2 sequences are SGHNT and YYREEE (reference sequence). There are 15 residues in the CDR3. CDR3 amino acids: CASSWGRGRGEKLFF. Here the CDR3 DNA reads TGTGCCAGCAGCTGGGGGCGGGGGAGAGGTGAAAAACTGTTTTTT. The whole variable domain, filled in from reference TRBV5-4 and TRBJ1-4, reads ETGVTQSPTHLIKTRGQQVTLRCSSQSGHNTVSWYQQALGQGPQFIFQYYREEENGRGNFPPRFSGLQFPNYSSELNVNALELDDSALYLCASSWGRGRGEKLFFGSGTQLSVL.

This chain connects TRBV4-1 to TRBJ1-1; TRBD1 matches at 7 bases. CDR1 is MGHRA, CDR2 YSYEKL, per germline. The CDR3 is 17 residues long. Trimming at V came to 4 bases and at J to 5 bases, leaving 16 bases not matched to a gene. Here the CDR3 reads CASSRTRDRTLWTEAFF. The CDR3 region has the DNA TGCGCCAGCAGCCGAACGCGGGACAGAACCTTGTGGACTGAAGCTTTCTTT.

The rearrangement links TRBV5-1 to TRBJ1-1; D gene uncertain. Deletions cut 0 bases from V and 0 bases from J, with 15 bases between. The CDR3 has 17 residues. Germline-derived CDR1 and CDR2 are SGHRS and YFSETQ. The DNA of the CDR3 is TGCGCCAGCAGCTTGGCCCGCCAGGAATTGATGAACACTGAAGCTTTCTTT. Translation: CASSLARQELMNTEAFF.